The TCR beta chain described here comes from a study of CD8+ T cells in alopecia areata. Following RNA extraction, reverse transcription yielded cDNA that acted as the sequencing template. The repertoire was sequenced with immunoSEQ multiplex PCR; TCRdb's copy has only in-frame clones and lacks some. In the table there are some 240,000 clones, around 62% of which are singletons. V lost 4 bases and J lost 6, with 15 bases in between. Germline V gene sequence: CDR1 GTSNPN, CDR2 SVGIG (reference sequence). This CDR3 is built from 13 residues. The material was CD4+ T cells sorted from blood, obtained at week 0. The receptor's source is a human donor with alopecia areata. The rearrangement links TRBV30 to TRBJ1-1; D uncertain. This chain's CDR3 is CAWTGLLRSEAFF. The DNA for the CDR3 is TGTGCCTGGACCGGCCTGCTGCGGTCTGAAGCTTTCTTT.